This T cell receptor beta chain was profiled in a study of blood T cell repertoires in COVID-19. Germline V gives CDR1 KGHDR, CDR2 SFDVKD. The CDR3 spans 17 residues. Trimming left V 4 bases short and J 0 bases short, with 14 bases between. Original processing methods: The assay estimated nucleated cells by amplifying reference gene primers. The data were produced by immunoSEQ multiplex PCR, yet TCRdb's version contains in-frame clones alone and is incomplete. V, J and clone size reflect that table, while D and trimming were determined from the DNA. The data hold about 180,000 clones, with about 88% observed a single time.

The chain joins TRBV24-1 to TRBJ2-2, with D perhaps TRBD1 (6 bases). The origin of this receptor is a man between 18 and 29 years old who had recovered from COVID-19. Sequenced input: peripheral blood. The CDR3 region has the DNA TGTGCCACCAGTGACCGTACAGGGAACGCGAACACCGGGGAGCTGTTTTTT. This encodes CATSDRTGNANTGELFF.